Listed below are T cell receptor beta chains from one sample, sequenced in a study of blood T cell repertoires in COVID-19. Profiling relied on immunoSEQ multiplex PCR, and the TCRdb table lists in-frame clones only, not all of them. This repertoire shows under 60,000 clones, approximately 89% found once; its top ten account for around 30%. Sequenced: peripheral blood. The receptor source for this set is an elderly woman with acute or convalescent COVID-19. CDR3s include the opening cysteine and the closing phenylalanine or tryptophan. The D gene is left open where the match is weak. The size field is filled for only some rows; it gives once, few, many or a size class.

>TRBJ2-3|NA|TRBD1|TRBV3-1/TRBV3-2
TGTGCCAGCAGCCAAGACTGGACAGGTTCAAGCACAGATACGCAGTATTTT
CASSQDWTGSSTDTQYF
>TRBJ2-3|once|TRBD2|TRBV5-4
TGTGCCAGCAGCCTAACTAGCGTAGGGACAGATACGCAGTATTTT
CASSLTSVGTDTQYF
>TRBJ2-5|NA|NA|TRBV6-5
TGTGCCAGCAGCCTCCCTGGGGCCCGGACCCAGTACTTC
CASSLPGARTQYF
>TRBJ1-6|NA|TRBD1|TRBV5-6
TGTGCCAGCAGCCTTTGGGACAGGGGTGACTCACCCCTCCACTTT
CASSLWDRGDSPLHF
>TRBJ1-6|NA|TRBD1|TRBV5-4
TGTGCCAGCAGCGGGGGGACAGGAGATAATTCACCCCTCCACTTT
CASSGGTGDNSPLHF
>TRBJ1-1|NA|NA|TRBV5-5
TGTGCCAGCAGCCGCCGGGACATGAACACTGAAGCTTTCTTT
CASSRRDMNTEAFF
>TRBJ2-2|once|TRBD2|TRBV2
TGTGCCAGCACCGACCCAGCGGGAAACACCGGGGAGCTGTTTTTT
CASTDPAGNTGELFF
>TRBJ2-7|NA|NA|TRBV3-1/TRBV3-2
TGTGCCAGCAGCCAATCCCGCACGCTACTATACGAGCAGTACTTC
CASSQSRTLLYEQYF
>TRBJ2-1|NA|TRBD2|TRBV5-4
TGTGCCAGCAGCTTCACTAGCGGGGGGGCCAGTGAGCAGTTCTTC
CASSFTSGGASEQFF
>TRBJ1-5|NA|NA|TRBV19
TGTGCCAGTAGTATGTCAACGGATCAGCCCCAGCATTTT
CASSMSTDQPQHF
>TRBJ1-6|NA|TRBD1|TRBV6-5
TGTGCCAGCAGACCGGGACAGACTAATTCACCCCTCCACTTT
CASRPGQTNSPLHF
>TRBJ1-1|NA|NA|TRBV28
TGTGCCAGCACCTCGTGGGCAGTGTACACTGAAGCTTTCTTT
CASTSWAVYTEAFF
>TRBJ1-2|NA|NA|TRBV4-1
TGCGCCAGCAGCCAAGAGGGGGCGGAGAAATCATATGGCTACACCTTC
CASSQEGAEKSYGYTF
>TRBJ2-7|NA|TRBD2|TRBV7-9
TGTGCCAGCAGCCCGACTAGCGGGGACGTCCATTCGGGTTACGAGCAGTACTTC
CASSPTSGDVHSGYEQYF
>TRBJ1-2|NA|NA|TRBV6-5
TGTGCCAGCAGGGTCACTACAGGGTATGGCTACACCTTC
CASRVTTGYGYTF
>TRBJ2-1|NA|TRBD2|TRBV5-1
TGCGCCAGCACCGTGGGGGGACTAAACAATGAGCAGTTCTTC
CASTVGGLNNEQFF
>TRBJ2-1|NA|TRBD1|TRBV6-2/TRBV6-3
TGTGCCAGCAGTTCAACAGGGGGCAATGAGCAGTTCTTC
CASSSTGGNEQFF
>TRBJ1-2|NA|NA|TRBV15
TGTGCCACCAGCAGAGATCGGGGGTCTAACTATGGCTACACCTTC
CATSRDRGSNYGYTF
>TRBJ1-6|NA|TRBD1|TRBV5-1
TGCGCCAGCAGCTTGGGCCCCGGACAGGGGGGCGCACCCCTCCACTTT
CASSLGPGQGGAPLHF
>TRBJ1-1|NA|NA|TRBV5-4
TGTGCCAGCAGCTTGCAACAGGGACCCTCTGAAGCTTTCTTT
CASSLQQGPSEAFF
>TRBJ2-3|NA|TRBD2|TRBV29-1
TGCAGCGCCGTCTCACGACTAGCGGGGGTTTGGACAGATACGCAGTATTTT
CSAVSRLAGVWTDTQYF
>TRBJ1-2|NA|NA|TRBV29-1
TGCAGCGTTGAAGATCACGACACGCCTTATGGCTACACCTTC
CSVEDHDTPYGYTF